These T cell receptor beta chains were read from a single sample in a study of blood T cell repertoires in COVID-19. Here immunoSEQ multiplex PCR was the method, and the copy in TCRdb shows in-frame clones only, minus some. Of 95,000 or so clones listed, 81% are singletons. The sample consisted of peripheral blood. These receptors all come from a man of 80 years or more with COVID-19, enrolled during active disease. Each CDR3 is given with its conserved first and last residue. The order of the fields is V gene, clone size, J gene, D gene, CDR3 protein, CDR3 DNA. D genes are given only for firm matches. Expanded clones are given a class, and other clones once, few, many or no size at all.

v_gene: TRBV27
abundance: NA
j_gene: TRBJ2-3
d_gene: TRBD1
CDR3aa: CASSLEGQSDTQYF
CDR3nt: TGTGCCAGCAGTTTAGAGGGACAGTCGGATACGCAGTATTTT

v_gene: TRBV11-2
abundance: few
j_gene: TRBJ2-7
d_gene: TRBD2
CDR3aa: CASAGVVEQYF
CDR3nt: TGTGCCAGCGCGGGGGTTGTCGAGCAGTACTTC

v_gene: TRBV7-6
abundance: NA
j_gene: TRBJ2-7
d_gene: NA
CDR3aa: CASSRGSGTYEQYF
CDR3nt: TGTGCCAGCAGCCGGGGTAGCGGAACCTACGAGCAGTACTTC

v_gene: TRBV19
abundance: NA
j_gene: TRBJ2-3
d_gene: TRBD2
CDR3aa: CASSIGSSGSYTQYF
CDR3nt: TGTGCCAGTAGTATAGGTTCTAGCGGGAGTTATACGCAGTATTTT

v_gene: TRBV19
abundance: many
j_gene: TRBJ1-3
d_gene: TRBD1
CDR3aa: CASSPTGGSGNTIYF
CDR3nt: TGTGCCAGTAGTCCGACAGGGGGCTCTGGAAACACCATATATTTT

v_gene: TRBV19
abundance: NA
j_gene: TRBJ1-1
d_gene: NA
CDR3aa: CASSDGVTVRNTEAFF
CDR3nt: TGTGCCAGTAGTGATGGGGTGACAGTTAGGAACACTGAAGCTTTCTTT

v_gene: TRBV6-1
abundance: NA
j_gene: TRBJ2-2
d_gene: NA
CDR3aa: CASSENRRQENTGELFF
CDR3nt: TGTGCCAGCAGTGAAAATAGGAGACAGGAGAACACCGGGGAGCTGTTTTTT

v_gene: TRBV19
abundance: NA
j_gene: TRBJ2-1
d_gene: NA
CDR3aa: CASSVARGLTGREQFF
CDR3nt: TGTGCCAGTAGTGTCGCGAGGGGACTCACCGGTAGGGAGCAGTTCTTC

v_gene: TRBV30
abundance: NA
j_gene: TRBJ1-6
d_gene: NA
CDR3aa: CAWSSGRLGDSPLHF
CDR3nt: TGTGCCTGGAGTAGTGGAAGGCTGGGCGATTCACCCCTCCACTTT

v_gene: TRBV2
abundance: NA
j_gene: TRBJ2-1
d_gene: NA
CDR3aa: CASSGQGNEQFF
CDR3nt: TGTGCCAGCAGTGGGCAGGGCAATGAGCAGTTCTTC

v_gene: TRBV7-8
abundance: few
j_gene: TRBJ2-1
d_gene: NA
CDR3aa: CASSYTNRVVYNEQFF
CDR3nt: TGTGCCAGCAGTTACACTAACAGGGTGGTCTACAATGAGCAGTTCTTC

v_gene: TRBV6-6
abundance: NA
j_gene: TRBJ2-2
d_gene: NA
CDR3aa: CASSYSQGIGRELFF
CDR3nt: TGTGCCAGCAGTTACTCCCAGGGAATAGGCCGGGAGCTGTTTTTT

v_gene: TRBV19
abundance: NA
j_gene: TRBJ1-2
d_gene: NA
CDR3aa: CASSLRRGSSPANYGYTF
CDR3nt: TGTGCCAGTAGTCTCCGACGGGGGTCGAGTCCCGCTAACTATGGCTACACCTTC

v_gene: TRBV19
abundance: NA
j_gene: TRBJ1-1
d_gene: NA
CDR3aa: CASSIARNTEAFF
CDR3nt: TGTGCCAGTAGTATTGCGAGGAACACTGAAGCTTTCTTT

v_gene: TRBV29-1
abundance: NA
j_gene: TRBJ2-7
d_gene: NA
CDR3aa: CSVEDNRGGEQYF
CDR3nt: TGCAGCGTTGAAGATAACAGAGGGGGCGAGCAGTACTTC

v_gene: TRBV12-3/TRBV12-4
abundance: NA
j_gene: TRBJ1-1
d_gene: NA
CDR3aa: CASTPRAGTEAFF
CDR3nt: TGTGCCAGCACCCCGCGGGCGGGCACTGAAGCTTTCTTT

v_gene: TRBV5-5
abundance: NA
j_gene: TRBJ1-5
d_gene: NA
CDR3aa: CASSLIYPGGGSNQPQHF
CDR3nt: TGTGCCAGCAGCTTGATCTACCCGGGGGGCGGTAGCAATCAGCCCCAGCATTTT

v_gene: TRBV19
abundance: once
j_gene: TRBJ2-1
d_gene: TRBD2
CDR3aa: CASSMLRTSGGATYNEQFF
CDR3nt: TGTGCCAGTAGTATGTTGAGAACTAGCGGGGGGGCGACCTACAATGAGCAGTTCTTC

v_gene: TRBV19
abundance: once
j_gene: TRBJ2-3
d_gene: NA
CDR3aa: CASRKSGSTDTQYF
CDR3nt: TGTGCCAGTAGAAAAAGCGGGAGCACAGATACGCAGTATTTT

v_gene: TRBV6-5
abundance: few
j_gene: TRBJ1-3
d_gene: TRBD1
CDR3aa: CASRNRGAGNTIYF
CDR3nt: TGTGCCAGCAGGAACAGGGGAGCTGGAAACACCATATATTTT

v_gene: TRBV30
abundance: NA
j_gene: TRBJ1-6
d_gene: NA
CDR3aa: CAWSVSGIDSPLHF
CDR3nt: TGTGCCTGGAGTGTATCAGGGATTGATTCACCCCTCCACTTT

v_gene: TRBV9
abundance: few
j_gene: TRBJ2-1
d_gene: TRBD2
CDR3aa: CASSVSGVNEQFF
CDR3nt: TGTGCCAGCAGCGTAAGCGGGGTCAATGAGCAGTTCTTC

v_gene: TRBV9
abundance: NA
j_gene: TRBJ2-1
d_gene: NA
CDR3aa: CASSIRAGVNNEQFF
CDR3nt: TGTGCCAGCAGCATCCGAGCAGGGGTGAACAATGAGCAGTTCTTC

v_gene: TRBV7-2
abundance: few
j_gene: TRBJ1-6
d_gene: TRBD1
CDR3aa: CASSSGTAGNSPLHF
CDR3nt: TGTGCCAGCAGTTCGGGGACAGCGGGCAACTCACCCCTCCACTTT

v_gene: TRBV5-1
abundance: NA
j_gene: TRBJ1-3
d_gene: TRBD1
CDR3aa: CASSSRTGVNSGNTIYF
CDR3nt: TGCGCCAGCAGCTCTAGGACAGGGGTCAACTCTGGAAACACCATATATTTT

v_gene: TRBV6-5
abundance: medium-sized
j_gene: TRBJ2-2
d_gene: TRBD2
CDR3aa: CATYPTSLAGELFF
CDR3nt: TGTGCCACCTATCCGACTAGCCTCGCCGGGGAGCTGTTTTTT

v_gene: TRBV10-3
abundance: few
j_gene: TRBJ2-1
d_gene: NA
CDR3aa: CAISEPENEQFF
CDR3nt: TGTGCCATCAGTGAGCCGGAGAATGAGCAGTTCTTC

v_gene: TRBV7-8
abundance: NA
j_gene: TRBJ1-1
d_gene: TRBD1
CDR3aa: CASSPAAGGNTEAFF
CDR3nt: TGTGCCAGCAGCCCAGCGGCAGGGGGTAACACTGAAGCTTTCTTT

v_gene: TRBV29-1
abundance: NA
j_gene: TRBJ1-5
d_gene: TRBD1
CDR3aa: CSVSGTANQPQHF
CDR3nt: TGCAGCGTTTCCGGGACAGCTAATCAGCCCCAGCATTTT

v_gene: TRBV6-5
abundance: NA
j_gene: TRBJ1-6
d_gene: NA
CDR3aa: CASSYGALSPLHF
CDR3nt: TGTGCCAGCAGTTACGGGGCCCTATCACCCCTCCACTTT

v_gene: TRBV9
abundance: NA
j_gene: TRBJ2-3
d_gene: NA
CDR3aa: CASSPFGRERLRDTQYF
CDR3nt: TGTGCCAGCAGCCCCTTCGGACGGGAACGACTCCGGGATACGCAGTATTTT

v_gene: TRBV7-2
abundance: NA
j_gene: TRBJ1-2
d_gene: TRBD1
CDR3aa: CASSLGDRGPYGYTF
CDR3nt: TGTGCCAGCAGCTTAGGGGACAGGGGCCCCTATGGCTACACCTTC

v_gene: TRBV30
abundance: NA
j_gene: TRBJ1-1
d_gene: NA
CDR3aa: CASRQVNTEAFF
CDR3nt: TGTGCCTCTCGACAGGTCAACACTGAAGCTTTCTTT

v_gene: TRBV5-1
abundance: NA
j_gene: TRBJ1-4
d_gene: NA
CDR3aa: CASSRNVGGNEKLFF
CDR3nt: TGCGCCAGCAGCCGAAATGTGGGAGGGAATGAAAAACTGTTTTTT

v_gene: TRBV19
abundance: NA
j_gene: TRBJ1-4
d_gene: TRBD1
CDR3aa: CASSIGQGGGEKLFF
CDR3nt: TGTGCCAGTAGTATCGGACAGGGCGGAGGTGAAAAACTGTTTTTT

v_gene: TRBV19
abundance: NA
j_gene: TRBJ1-2
d_gene: TRBD1
CDR3aa: CASSMDRGDGYTF
CDR3nt: TGTGCCAGTAGTATGGACAGGGGAGATGGCTACACCTTC

v_gene: TRBV5-5
abundance: NA
j_gene: TRBJ2-7
d_gene: NA
CDR3aa: CASSRRRTGDFVDEQYF
CDR3nt: TGTGCCAGCAGCCGGAGACGGACGGGGGATTTTGTCGACGAGCAGTACTTC

v_gene: TRBV9
abundance: few
j_gene: TRBJ2-5
d_gene: NA
CDR3aa: CASSVGQGSSETQYF
CDR3nt: TGTGCCAGCAGCGTAGGGCAGGGTAGCTCCGAGACCCAGTACTTC

v_gene: TRBV19
abundance: NA
j_gene: TRBJ1-2
d_gene: NA
CDR3aa: CASSIQQGRTNGYTF
CDR3nt: TGTGCCAGTAGTATACAGCAGGGGCGCACGAATGGCTACACCTTC

v_gene: TRBV11-2
abundance: NA
j_gene: TRBJ1-6
d_gene: TRBD1
CDR3aa: CASSLVGTGHSPLHF
CDR3nt: TGTGCCAGCAGCTTAGTGGGGACAGGGCATTCACCCCTCCACTTT

v_gene: TRBV19
abundance: NA
j_gene: TRBJ2-7
d_gene: TRBD2
CDR3aa: CASSIILAGGNEQYF
CDR3nt: TGTGCCAGTAGTATAATTCTAGCGGGAGGAAACGAGCAGTACTTC

v_gene: TRBV29-1
abundance: NA
j_gene: TRBJ2-4
d_gene: NA
CDR3aa: CSVDSGTRGNIQYF
CDR3nt: TGCAGCGTTGACTCAGGAACCCGTGGGAACATTCAGTACTTC